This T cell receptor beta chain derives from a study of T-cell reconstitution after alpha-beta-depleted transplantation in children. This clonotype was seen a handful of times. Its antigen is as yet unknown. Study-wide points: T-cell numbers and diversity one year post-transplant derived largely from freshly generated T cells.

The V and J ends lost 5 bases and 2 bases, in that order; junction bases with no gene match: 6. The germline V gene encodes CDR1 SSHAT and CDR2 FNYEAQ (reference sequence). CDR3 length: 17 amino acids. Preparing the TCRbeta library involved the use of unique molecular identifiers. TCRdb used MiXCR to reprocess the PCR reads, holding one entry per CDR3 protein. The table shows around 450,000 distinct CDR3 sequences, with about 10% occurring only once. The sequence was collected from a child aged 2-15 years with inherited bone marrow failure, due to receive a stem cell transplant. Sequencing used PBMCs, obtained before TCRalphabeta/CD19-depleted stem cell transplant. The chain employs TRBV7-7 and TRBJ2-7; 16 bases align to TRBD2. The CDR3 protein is CASSPGTSGRGPYEQYF. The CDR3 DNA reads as TGTGCCAGCAGCCCCGGGACTAGCGGGAGGGGCCCCTACGAGCAGTACTTC.